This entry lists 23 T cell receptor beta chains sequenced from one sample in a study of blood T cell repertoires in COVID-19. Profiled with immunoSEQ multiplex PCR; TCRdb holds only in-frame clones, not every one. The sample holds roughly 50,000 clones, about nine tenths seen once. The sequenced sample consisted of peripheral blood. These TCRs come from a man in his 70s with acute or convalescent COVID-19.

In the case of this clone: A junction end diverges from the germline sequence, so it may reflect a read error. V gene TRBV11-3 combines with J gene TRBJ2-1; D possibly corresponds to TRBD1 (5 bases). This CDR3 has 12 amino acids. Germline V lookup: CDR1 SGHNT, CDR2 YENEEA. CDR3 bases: TGTGCCAGCAGCCTAGACAGCAATGAGCAGTTCTTC. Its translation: CASSLDSNEQFF.

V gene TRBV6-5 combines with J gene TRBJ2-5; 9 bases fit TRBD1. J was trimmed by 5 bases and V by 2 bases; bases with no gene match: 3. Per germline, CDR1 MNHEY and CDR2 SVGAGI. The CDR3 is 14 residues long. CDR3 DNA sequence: TGTGCCAGCAGTTACCGGACAGGGGATGAGACCCAGTACTTC. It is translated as CASSYRTGDETQYF.

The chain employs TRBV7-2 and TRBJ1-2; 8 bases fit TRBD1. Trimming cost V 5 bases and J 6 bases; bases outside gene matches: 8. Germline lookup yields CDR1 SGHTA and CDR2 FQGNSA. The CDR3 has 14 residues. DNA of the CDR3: TGTGCCAGCAGCCCCAGCCTCAGGGGGCATGGCTACACCTTC. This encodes CASSPSLRGHGYTF.

The chain's CDR3 is CASSLRGGNEQYF. In nucleotides, the CDR3 is TGTGCCAGCAGTTTAAGAGGTGGTAACGAGCAGTACTTC. This chain uses TRBV28 with TRBJ2-7; D is unresolved. This CDR3 spans 13 amino acids. The V end was cut by 2 bases, the J end by 5 bases, with 10 bases between. Germline V gives CDR1 MDHEN, CDR2 SYDVKM. The complete variable domain, with remaining parts taken from reference TRBV28 and TRBJ2-7, reads DVKVTQSSRYLVKRTGEKVFLECVQDMDHENMFWYRQDPGLGLRLIYFSYDVKMKEKGDIPEGYSVSREKKERFSLILESASTNQTSMYLCASSLRGGNEQYFGPGTRLTVT.

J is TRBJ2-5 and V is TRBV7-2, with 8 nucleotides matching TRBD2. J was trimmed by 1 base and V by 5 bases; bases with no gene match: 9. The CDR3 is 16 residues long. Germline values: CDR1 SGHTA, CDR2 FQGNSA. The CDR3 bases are TGTGCCAGCAGCCGCGGAGGGAGCGGGGGCCAAGAGACCCAGTACTTC. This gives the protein CASSRGGSGGQETQYF. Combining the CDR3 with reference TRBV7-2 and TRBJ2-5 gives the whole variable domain GAGVSQSPSNKVTEKGKDVELRCDPISGHTALYWYRQSLGQGLEFLIYFQGNSAPDKSGLPSDRFSAERTGGSVSTLTIQRTQQEDSAVYLCASSRGGSGGQETQYFGPGTRLLVL.

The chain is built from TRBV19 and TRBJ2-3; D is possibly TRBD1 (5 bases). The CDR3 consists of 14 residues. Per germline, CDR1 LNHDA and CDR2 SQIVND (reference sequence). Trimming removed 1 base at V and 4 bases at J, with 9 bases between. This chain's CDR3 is CASSIARAPDTQYF. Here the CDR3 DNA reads TGTGCCAGTAGTATAGCCAGGGCCCCAGATACGCAGTATTTT.

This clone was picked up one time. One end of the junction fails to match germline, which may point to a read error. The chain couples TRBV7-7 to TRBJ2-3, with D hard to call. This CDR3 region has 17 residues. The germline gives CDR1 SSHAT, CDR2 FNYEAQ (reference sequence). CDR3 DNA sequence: TGTGCTAGCAGCGCATACCCCTCCCCCGGTGGCACAGATACGCAGTATTTT. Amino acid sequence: CASSAYPSPGGTDTQYF.

CDR3 sequence reads: CASSLLSMDTQYF. The CDR3 nucleotides read TGTGCCAGCAGCTTACTATCTATGGATACGCAGTATTTT. The chain joins TRBV7-3 to TRBJ2-3, with D unresolved. The CDR3 is made up of 13 amino acids. V dropped 2 bases and J dropped 6 bases, with 9 bases sitting between them. CDR1 is SGHTA, CDR2 FQGTGA, per germline.

The CDR3 DNA is TGTGCCAGCAGCGCACAGGGAATCCTGCAAGAGACCCAGTACTTC. This sequence encodes CASSAQGILQETQYF. This chain connects TRBV9 to TRBJ2-5, with D maybe TRBD1 (6 bases). Trimming left V 3 bases short and J 2 bases short, with 14 bases between. Germline CDR1 reads SGDLS; CDR2 reads YYNGEE. The CDR3 extends over 15 amino acids.

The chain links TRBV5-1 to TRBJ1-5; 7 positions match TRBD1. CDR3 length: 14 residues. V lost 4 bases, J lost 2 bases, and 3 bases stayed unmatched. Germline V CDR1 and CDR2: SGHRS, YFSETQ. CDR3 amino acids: CASSIGQGNQPQHF. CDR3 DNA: TGCGCCAGCAGCATCGGACAGGGCAATCAGCCCCAGCATTTT.

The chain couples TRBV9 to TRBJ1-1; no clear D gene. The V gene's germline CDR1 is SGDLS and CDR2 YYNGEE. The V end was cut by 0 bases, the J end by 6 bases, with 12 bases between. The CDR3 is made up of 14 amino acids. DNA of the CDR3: TGTGCCAGCAGCGTAGATGTGGTCCCAGCTGAAGCTTTCTTT. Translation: CASSVDVVPAEAFF.

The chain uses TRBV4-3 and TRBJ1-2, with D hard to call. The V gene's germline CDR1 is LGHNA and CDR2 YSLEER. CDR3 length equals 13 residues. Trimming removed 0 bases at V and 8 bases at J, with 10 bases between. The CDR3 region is CASSQDRRAGYTF. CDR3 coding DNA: TGCGCCAGCAGCCAAGATCGGCGGGCAGGCTACACCTTC.

The CDR3 DNA reads as TGTGCCAGCAGCTTAGGCCTAGGGACTAGCGGGGGGGCAAAGAATGAGCAGTTCTTC. Translating it yields CASSLGLGTSGGAKNEQFF. The chain uses TRBV7-2 and TRBJ2-1; 16 nucleotides match TRBD2. With V trimmed by 1 base and J by 7 bases, 10 bases remained unmatched. The CDR3 runs 19 residues. In germline, CDR1 is SGHTA, CDR2 FQGNSA.

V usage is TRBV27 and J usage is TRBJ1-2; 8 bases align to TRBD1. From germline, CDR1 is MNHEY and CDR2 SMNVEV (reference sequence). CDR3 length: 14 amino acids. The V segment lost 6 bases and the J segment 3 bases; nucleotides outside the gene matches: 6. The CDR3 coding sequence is TGTGCCAGCAGGGATACAGGGGGATACTATGGCTACACCTTC. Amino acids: CASRDTGGYYGYTF.

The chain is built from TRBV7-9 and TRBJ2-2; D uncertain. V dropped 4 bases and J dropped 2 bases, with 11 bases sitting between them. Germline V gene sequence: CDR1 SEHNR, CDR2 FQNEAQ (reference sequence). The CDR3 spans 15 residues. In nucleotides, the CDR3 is TGTGCCAGCAGCTATGGTACACCAAACACCGGGGAGCTGTTTTTT. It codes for CASSYGTPNTGELFF.

For the CDR3, the DNA is TGTGCCAGCATCGATTTAGGACTAGCGGGGGAGCAGCAAGAGACCCAGTACTTC. It specifies CASIDLGLAGEQQETQYF. The V call is TRBV5-8, the J call TRBJ2-5; 13 nucleotides line up with TRBD2. This CDR3 contains 18 residues. V lost 6 bases, J lost 2 bases, and 13 bases stayed unmatched. The V gene's germline CDR1 is SGHTS and CDR2 YDEGEE. The full variable domain, with the rest looked up from reference TRBV5-8 and TRBJ2-5, is EAGVTQSPTHLIKTRGQQATLRCSPISGHTSVYWYQQALGLGLQFLLWYDEGEERNRGNFPPRFSGRQFPNYSSELNVNALELEDSALYLCASIDLGLAGEQQETQYFGPGTRLLVL.

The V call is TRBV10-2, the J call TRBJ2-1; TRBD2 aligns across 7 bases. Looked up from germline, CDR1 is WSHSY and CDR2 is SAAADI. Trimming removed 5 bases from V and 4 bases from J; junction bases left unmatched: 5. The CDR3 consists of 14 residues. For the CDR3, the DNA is TGCGCCAGCAGTATAGCGGGTTATTACAATGAGCAGTTCTTC. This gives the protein CASSIAGYYNEQFF.

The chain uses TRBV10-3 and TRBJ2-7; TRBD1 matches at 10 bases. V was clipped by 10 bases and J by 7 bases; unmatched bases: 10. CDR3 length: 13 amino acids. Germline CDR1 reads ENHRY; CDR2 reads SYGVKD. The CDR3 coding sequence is TGTGCCACCTCCGGGACAGGGGTAGGTGAGCAGTACTTC. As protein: CATSGTGVGEQYF.

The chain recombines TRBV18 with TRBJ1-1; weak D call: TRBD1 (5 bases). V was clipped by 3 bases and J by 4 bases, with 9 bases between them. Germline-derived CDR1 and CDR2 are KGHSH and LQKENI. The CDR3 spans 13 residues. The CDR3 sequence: CASSPLQGTEAFF. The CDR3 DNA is TGTGCCAGCTCACCGTTGCAGGGCACTGAAGCTTTCTTT.

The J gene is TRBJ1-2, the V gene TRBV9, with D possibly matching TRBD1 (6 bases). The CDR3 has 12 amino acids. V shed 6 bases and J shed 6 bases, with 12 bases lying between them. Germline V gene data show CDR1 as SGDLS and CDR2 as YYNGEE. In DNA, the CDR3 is TGTGCCAGCAAATCGGACAGCGATGGCTACACCTTC. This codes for CASKSDSDGYTF.

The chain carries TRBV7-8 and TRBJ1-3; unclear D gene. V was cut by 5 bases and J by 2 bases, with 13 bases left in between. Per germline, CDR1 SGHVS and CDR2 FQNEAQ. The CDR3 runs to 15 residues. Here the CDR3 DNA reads TGTGCCAGCAGCCCCGCACGAGGGACTGGAAACACCATATATTTT. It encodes CASSPARGTGNTIYF.

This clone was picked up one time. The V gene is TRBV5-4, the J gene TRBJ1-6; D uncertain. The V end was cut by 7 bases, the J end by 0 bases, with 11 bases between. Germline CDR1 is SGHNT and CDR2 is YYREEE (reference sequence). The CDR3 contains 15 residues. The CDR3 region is CASRLWSSYNSPLHF. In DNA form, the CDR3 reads TGTGCCAGCCGACTTTGGAGCTCCTATAATTCACCCCTCCACTTT.

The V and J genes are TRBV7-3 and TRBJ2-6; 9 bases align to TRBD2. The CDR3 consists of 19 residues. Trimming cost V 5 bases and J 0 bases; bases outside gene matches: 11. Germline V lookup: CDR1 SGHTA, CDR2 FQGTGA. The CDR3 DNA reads TGTGCCAGCAGCCCGACTAGCGGTTCAAAAGGCTCTGGGGCCAACGTCCTGACTTTC. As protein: CASSPTSGSKGSGANVLTF.